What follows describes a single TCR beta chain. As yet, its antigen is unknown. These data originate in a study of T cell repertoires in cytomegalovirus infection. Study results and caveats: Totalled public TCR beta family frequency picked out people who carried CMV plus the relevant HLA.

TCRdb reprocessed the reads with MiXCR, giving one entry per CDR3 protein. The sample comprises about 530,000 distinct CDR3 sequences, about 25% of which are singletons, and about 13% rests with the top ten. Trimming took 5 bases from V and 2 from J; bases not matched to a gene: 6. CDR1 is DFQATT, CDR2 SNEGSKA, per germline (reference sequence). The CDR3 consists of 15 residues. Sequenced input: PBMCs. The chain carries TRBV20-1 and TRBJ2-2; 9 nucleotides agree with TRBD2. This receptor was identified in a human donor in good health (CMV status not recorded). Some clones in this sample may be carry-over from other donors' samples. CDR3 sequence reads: CSAAGTSSNTGELFF. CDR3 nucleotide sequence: TGCAGTGCTGCTGGGACTAGCAGTAACACCGGGGAGCTGTTTTTT.